This T cell receptor beta chain was identified in a study of shared clonotypes between healthy human individuals. Whole-study context: Each donor had three CD4 naive, three CD4 memory, two CD8 naive and one CD8 memory plate. Study conclusions and caveats: Clonotypes shared by all four donors outscored non-shared clonotypes in generation probability. The sampled material consisted only of blood, and tissue repertoires are likely to differ.

Trimming shortened V by 8 bases and J by 1 base, and 5 bases separated the two germline ends. Looked up from germline, CDR1 is ENHRY and CDR2 is SYGVKD. The CDR3 totals 12 residues. On this clone: The antigen remains undetermined. This same CDR3 is encoded by further DNA sequences in the sample.

Assay execution took place at the deep level. Libraries were prepared by immunoSEQ multiplex PCR; TCRdb keeps only in-frame clonotypes and omits some of them. The sample consists of more than 2 million clones, approximately 95% of them appearing once. V gene TRBV10-3 combines with J gene TRBJ2-2, with D tentatively TRBD2 (5 bases). The clonotype originates from a man younger than 35 in good health. The sequenced sample was naive CD4+ T cells sorted from blood. Subset given: CD45RA+ positively selected. CDR3 sequence (DNA): TGTGCCATCCGGGGGAACACCGGGGAGCTGTTTTTT. Encoded protein: CAIRGNTGELFF.